What follows are 8 T cell receptor beta chains derived from one specimen sequenced in a study of CD8 T cells in Susac syndrome. Reverse transcription of about 0.5 to 1 ug RNA used random hexamers. Each CDR3 protein is one row after TCRdb ran MiXCR on the immunoSEQ multiplex PCR reads. Of about 170,000 distinct CDR3 sequences listed, 95% to 96% are singletons. Material for sequencing was CD4+ T cells from PBMCs. Receptors originate from a human donor with Susac syndrome.

This clonotype was observed once. The chain uses TRBV20-1 and TRBJ2-5, with D possibly matching TRBD2 (6 bases). This CDR3 spans 15 amino acids. Trimming took 7 bases from V and 2 from J, leaving 20 bases between them. Germline V gives CDR1 DFQATT, CDR2 SNEGSKA (reference sequence). In DNA form, the CDR3 reads TGCAGTGTTCTAACCTACGGGGGAAATCAAGAGACCCAGTACTTC. As protein: CSVLTYGGNQETQYF.

This clonotype has only one observation. J is TRBJ1-4 and V is TRBV29-1, with D possibly matching TRBD1 (5 bases). The V and J ends lost 1 base and 3 bases respectively, with 15 bases between them. The CDR3 contains 16 residues. CDR1 is SQVTM, CDR2 ANQGSEA, per germline. CDR3 nucleotides: TGCAGCGTTGAAGTAGGCGGGGCACGGGCTAATGAAAAACTGTTTTTT. This encodes CSVEVGGARANEKLFF. Complete variable domain (other parts from reference TRBV29-1 and TRBJ1-4): SAVISQKPSRDICQRGTSLTIQCQVDSQVTMMFWYRQQPGQSLTLIATANQGSEATYESGFVIDKFPISRPNLTFSTLTVSNMSPEDSSIYLCSVEVGGARANEKLFFGSGTQLSVL.

This chain uses TRBV30 with TRBJ1-4; D might be TRBD1 (6 bases). V was cut by 3 bases and J by 7 bases, with 15 bases left in between. The CDR3 is made up of 14 amino acids. Germline CDR1 and CDR2: GTSNPN and SVGIG (reference sequence). CDR3 loop: CAWRKHRRGEKLFF. CDR3 sequence (DNA): TGTGCCTGGAGAAAACACCGCAGGGGTGAAAAACTGTTTTTT.

This sequence joins TRBV10-3 and TRBJ2-3; no clear D. Germline CDR1 reads ENHRY; CDR2 reads SYGVKD. Trimming removed 3 bases from V and 6 bases from J, with 19 bases in between. The CDR3 length is 16 residues. CDR3 sequence reads: CAISDGLGRIGDTQYF. CDR3 nucleotides: TGTGCCATCAGTGACGGGTTAGGCCGAATCGGGGATACGCAGTATTTT.

This chain connects TRBV19 to TRBJ1-2; D is perhaps TRBD1 (5 bases). CDR3 length: 12 amino acids. Looked up from germline, CDR1 is LNHDA and CDR2 is SQIVND (reference sequence). Trimming left V 6 bases short and J 8 bases short, with 13 bases between. CDR3 amino acids: CASSSQGGGYTF. The CDR3 nucleotides are TGTGCCAGTAGCTCCCAGGGCGGAGGCTACACCTTC.

The V and J genes are TRBV3-1 and TRBJ1-2, with D possibly matching TRBD1 (6 bases). The V and J ends lost 1 base and 4 bases respectively, with 10 bases between them. Germline V gene sequence: CDR1 LGHDT, CDR2 YNNKEL (reference sequence). CDR3 length: 14 residues. CDR3 sequence: CASSQVQGTYGYTF. The CDR3 bases are TGTGCCAGCAGCCAAGTGCAGGGGACCTATGGCTACACCTTC.

The DNA for the CDR3 is TGTGCCGCAAATTCGGGACAGGGGGCGCCTGGGGCCAACGTCCTGACTTTC. Its translation: CAANSGQGAPGANVLTF. The rearrangement links TRBV28 to TRBJ2-6; 12 positions match TRBD1. J lost 2 bases, V lost 11 bases, and 10 bases had no gene match. The V gene's germline CDR1 is MDHEN and CDR2 SYDVKM. There are 17 residues in the CDR3.

The V gene is TRBV11-3, the J gene TRBJ2-1; TRBD2 matches at 14 bases. This CDR3 is built from 15 residues. Germline CDR1 reads SGHNT; CDR2 reads YENEEA. The ends lost 4 bases at V and 9 bases at J; junction bases unmatched: 5. This CDR3 reads CASSSGLAGVGEQFF. The CDR3 DNA is TGTGCCAGCAGCTCGGGACTAGCGGGGGTGGGTGAGCAGTTCTTC. The full variable domain, in which reference TRBV11-3 and TRBJ2-1 provide the parts outside the CDR3, is EAGVVQSPRYKIIEKKQPVAFWCNPISGHNTLYWYLQNLGQGPELLIRYENEEAVDDSQLPKDRFSAERLKGVDSTLKIQPAELGDSAVYLCASSSGLAGVGEQFFGPGTRLTVL.